This TCR beta chain was obtained from a study of metastatic and nonmetastatic thyroid tumors. With MiXCR, TCRdb called clones anew from the PCR reads. The sample shows some 40,000 clones, around 20% of them seen only once. Germline-derived CDR1 and CDR2 are DFQATT and SNEGSKA (reference sequence). CDR3 length: 16 amino acids. The V gene lost 0 bases and the J gene lost 5 bases, with 19 bases spanning the gap. Treatment of any kind had been given to no patient before thyroid surgery. Sequenced: blood. The rearrangement links TRBV20-1 to TRBJ1-1, with D possibly being TRBD1 (5 bases). The sequence was collected from a female donor with papillary thyroid cancer or a benign thyroid nodule (not recorded which). Some clones in this sample may be carry-over from other donors' samples. CDR3 coding DNA: TGCAGTGCTAGAGATATTCAACCAGGGAAGGGGACTGAAGCTTTCTTT. Residues: CSARDIQPGKGTEAFF.